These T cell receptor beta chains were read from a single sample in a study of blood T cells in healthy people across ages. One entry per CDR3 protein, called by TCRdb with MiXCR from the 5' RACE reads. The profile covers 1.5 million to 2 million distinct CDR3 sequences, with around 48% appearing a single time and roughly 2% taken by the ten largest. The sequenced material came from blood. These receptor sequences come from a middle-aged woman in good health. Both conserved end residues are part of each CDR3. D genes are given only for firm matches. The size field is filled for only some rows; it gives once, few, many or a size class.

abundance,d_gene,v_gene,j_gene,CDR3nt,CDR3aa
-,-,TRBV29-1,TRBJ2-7,TGCAGCGTTGTTAGTGACTACGGCTACGAGCAGTACTTC,CSVVSDYGYEQYF
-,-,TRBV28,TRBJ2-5,TGTGCCAGCAGTTCACCCCGGGGGCTAGAGACCCAGTACTTC,CASSSPRGLETQYF
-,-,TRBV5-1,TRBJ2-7,TGCGCCAGCAGCTCCGAGGCCTCCTACGAGCAGTACTTC,CASSSEASYEQYF
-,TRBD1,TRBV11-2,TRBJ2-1,TGTGCCAGCAGCCAGCGACAGGGCCACAATGAGCAGTTCTTC,CASSQRQGHNEQFF
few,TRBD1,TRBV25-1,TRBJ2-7,TGTGCCAGCAGTGAAGCAGGGGGCGTCTACGAGCAGTACTTC,CASSEAGGVYEQYF
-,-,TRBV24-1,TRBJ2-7,TGTGCCACCAGTGTCGGACCGGCGCTATACAATGAGCAGTACTTC,CATSVGPALYNEQYF
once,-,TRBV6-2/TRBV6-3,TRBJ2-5,TGTGCCATTCAGGACCCAAGCCCCCCTCAGCGAGAGACCCAGTACTTC,CAIQDPSPPQRETQYF
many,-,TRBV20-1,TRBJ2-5,TGCAGTGCTAGAGATCAAAGGGGACAACAAGAGACCCAGTACTTC,CSARDQRGQQETQYF
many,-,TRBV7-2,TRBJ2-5,TGTGCCAGCAGCTTAAGGCCCAGGGAGACCCAGTACTTC,CASSLRPRETQYF
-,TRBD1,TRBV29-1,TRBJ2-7,TGCAGCGTTGACTCTCGTGGGGGACAGGGCACCTACGAGCAGTACTTC,CSVDSRGGQGTYEQYF